The 13 T cell receptor beta chains given below trace back to one sample, sequenced in a study of T cell repertoires and HLA-DP antigens. No antigen has been identified for these receptors. Libraries were prepared by immunoSEQ multiplex PCR; TCRdb keeps only in-frame clonotypes and omits some of them. In the table there are some 120,000 clones, around 92% of which are singletons. Sequenced input: CD4+ T cells from PBMCs. These receptors all come from a woman aged 18-29 years in good health and CMV-seronegative.

The V and J genes are TRBV5-6 and TRBJ2-3; 13 nucleotides line up with TRBD2. CDR3 size: 18 residues. Germline V gene data show CDR1 as SGHDT and CDR2 as YYEEEE. The trim removed 0 bases at V and 2 bases at J, leaving 6 bases unmatched. The CDR3 region has the DNA TGTGCCAGCAGCTTGGGGTGGGGACTAGCGGGAAACACAGATACGCAGTATTTT. Its protein product is CASSLGWGLAGNTDTQYF.

The chain recombines TRBV6-6 with TRBJ2-3, with TRBD2 matching over 10 bases. The V gene's germline CDR1 is MNHNY and CDR2 SVGAGI (reference sequence). The CDR3 sequence is 15 residues long. Germline trimming cut 8 bases from V and 2 bases from J; bases unmatched to any gene: 7. This CDR3 is CASLELAGITDTQYF. CDR3 DNA: TGTGCCAGCCTAGAACTAGCGGGAATCACAGATACGCAGTATTTT.

This sequence joins TRBV5-1 and TRBJ2-3; 15 positions agree with TRBD2. Germline CDR1 reads SGHRS; CDR2 reads YFSETQ. CDR3 length equals 18 residues. V trimming: 2 bases; J trimming: 0 bases; junction bases outside the gene matches: 4. This CDR3 reads CASSFGLAGGPSTDTQYF. The CDR3 DNA reads as TGCGCCAGCAGCTTTGGACTAGCGGGGGGGCCTAGCACAGATACGCAGTATTTT.

The DNA for the CDR3 is TGTGCCAGCTCACCATCTAGCACAGATACGCAGTATTTT. It is translated as CASSPSSTDTQYF. The chain has TRBV18 and TRBJ2-3; D gene ambiguous. The CDR3 spans 13 residues. V lost 2 bases and J lost 0, with 3 bases in between. CDR1 and CDR2 (germline): KGHSH, LQKENI. Drawing the rest from reference TRBV18 and TRBJ2-3, the complete variable domain is NAGVMQNPRHLVRRRGQEARLRCSPMKGHSHVYWYRQLPEEGLKFMVYLQKENIIDESGMPKERFSAEFPKEGPSILRIQQVVRGDSAAYFCASSPSSTDTQYFGPGTRLTVL.

This clone was seen repeatedly, ten times or more. This chain connects TRBV6-5 to TRBJ1-3, with D unclear. CDR3 size: 13 residues. Trimming left V 3 bases short and J 0 bases short, with 3 bases between. Germline lookup yields CDR1 MNHEY and CDR2 SVGAGI. CDR3 residues: CASSYSSGNTIYF. Written as DNA, the CDR3 is TGTGCCAGCAGTTATAGCTCTGGAAACACCATATATTTT.

This chain connects TRBV5-4 to TRBJ1-5, with D hard to call. Germline CDR1 reads SGHNT; CDR2 reads YYREEE (reference sequence). CDR3 size: 13 residues. V lost 2 bases and J 4 bases, leaving 7 bases between the germline ends. For the CDR3, the DNA is TGTGCCAGCAGCTTCGGGGAGAATCAGCCCCAGCATTTT. It codes for CASSFGENQPQHF.

The V gene is TRBV14, the J gene TRBJ2-7; possible D gene TRBD1, 5 bases. Germline V gene lookup returns CDR1 SGHDN and CDR2 FVKESK. CDR3 length equals 14 residues. V dropped 6 bases and J dropped 7 bases, with 19 bases sitting between them. The CDR3 nucleotides are TGTGCCAGCAGTCGTGGGGCAGGCTTGGAAGAGCAGTACGTC. Its translation: CASSRGAGLEEQYV.

The V and J genes are TRBV5-1 and TRBJ1-4; 8 nucleotides line up with TRBD1. The CDR3 is 16 residues long. In germline, CDR1 is SGHRS, CDR2 YFSETQ. V was pared by 2 bases and J by 0 bases, with 3 bases of the junction left unmatched. The CDR3 nucleotides are TGCGCCAGCAGCTTTGGGACAGGTGCAACTAATGAAAAACTGTTTTTT. This translates into CASSFGTGATNEKLFF.

The V gene is TRBV28, the J gene TRBJ2-7, with 7 bases matching TRBD1. Germline assignment: CDR1 MDHEN and CDR2 SYDVKM. The CDR3 sequence is 14 residues long. The trim removed 6 bases at V and 1 base at J, leaving 6 bases unmatched. The CDR3 DNA is TGTGCCAGCAGCCCACCGGGACAGTCCTACGAGCAGTACTTC. This translates into CASSPPGQSYEQYF.

This chain links TRBV2 with TRBJ2-3; the D gene could be TRBD1 or TRBD2 (5 bases each). V lost 8 bases, J lost 0 bases, and 15 bases lay in between. CDR1 and CDR2 (germline): SNHLY, FYNNEI. This CDR3 is built from 15 residues. CDR3 region: CASRQGPRSTDTQYF. The CDR3, as DNA: TGTGCCAGCCGTCAGGGACCGAGGAGCACAGATACGCAGTATTTT.

This chain uses TRBV29-1 with TRBJ2-2, with D maybe TRBD2 (5 bases). The germline V gene encodes CDR1 SQVTM and CDR2 ANQGSEA. Deletions cut 7 bases from V and 2 bases from J, with 17 bases between. The CDR3 has 15 residues. The CDR3 spells CSASQGGINTGELFF. The CDR3 DNA is TGCAGCGCCTCCCAAGGAGGCATCAACACCGGGGAGCTGTTTTTT.

The CDR3 protein is CASSSEGADTQYF. The CDR3 nucleotides are TGTGCCAGCAGCTCAGAGGGGGCAGATACGCAGTATTTT. The chain couples TRBV7-2 to TRBJ2-3; D possibly corresponds to TRBD1 (6 bases). The V gene lost 4 bases and the J gene lost 4 bases, with 9 bases spanning the gap. The CDR3 runs to 13 residues. CDR1 is SGHTA and CDR2 is FQGNSA in the germline V gene.

The chain combines TRBV9 with TRBJ2-5; tentatively, D is TRBD2 (6 bases). CDR1 is SGDLS, CDR2 YYNGEE, per germline. Trimming shortened V by 2 bases and J by 5 bases, and 16 bases separated the two germline ends. The CDR3 has 15 residues. DNA for the CDR3: TGTGCCAGCAGCGTCGGAACAAAGGAGGGGGAGACCCAGTACTTC. It yields the protein CASSVGTKEGETQYF.